A selection of T cell receptor beta chains follows, all from one sample in a study of OX40 agonist ivuxolimab in advanced cancers. TCRdb keeps only in-frame clones here, not all; method: immunoSEQ multiplex PCR. The table has 55,000 to 85,000 clones, approximately 90% seen once. The sample in question was CD4+ or CD8+ T cells sorted from blood, obtained in a trial of the OX40 agonist ivuxolimab. These receptors were collected from an adult with an advanced solid tumor such as melanoma, head and neck, liver or kidney cancer. CDR3s include the opening cysteine and the closing phenylalanine or tryptophan. Each record gives: J gene, V gene, D gene, clone size, CDR3 DNA, CDR3 protein. The D gene is left open where the match is weak. Size values are once, few and many counts, or a class for expanded clones, and some rows have none.

TRBJ2-7 TRBV4-1 NA NA TGCGCCAGCAGCCAGGACTCTCCCCTCTACGAGCAGTACTTC CASSQDSPLYEQYF
TRBJ2-2 TRBV5-1 NA NA TGCGCCAGCACCCTCACCGGGGAGCTGTTTTTT CASTLTGELFF
TRBJ2-7 TRBV29-1 NA once TGCAGCGTTGAAGATCGTCTAGACTCCTCCTACGAGCAGTACTTC CSVEDRLDSSYEQYF
TRBJ2-1 TRBV9 NA NA TGTGCCAGCAGCGTAACGGTAGTAGGGCATGAGCAGTTCTTC CASSVTVVGHEQFF
TRBJ2-7 TRBV4-3 NA NA TGCGCCAGCAGCCTGTTAAGGGCGGGGGCCGAGCAGTACTTC CASSLLRAGAEQYF
TRBJ2-6 TRBV4-2 NA NA TGTGCCAGCAGCGGTCTAAGGTTACAAAGTCGGGCCAACGTCCTGACTTTC CASSGLRLQSRANVLTF
TRBJ2-7 TRBV6-6 NA once TGTGCCAGCAGTTACGCTAGCGTCCACGAGCAGTACTTC CASSYASVHEQYF
TRBJ2-3 TRBV9 NA few TGTGCCAGCAGCTCCGGGCCCGAGGGAAATACGCAGTATTTT CASSSGPEGNTQYF
TRBJ2-7 TRBV19 TRBD2 NA TGTGCCAGTAGTATAGACGGGGGGAGCTCCTACGAGCAGTACTTC CASSIDGGSSYEQYF
TRBJ2-5 TRBV10-2 TRBD2 NA TGCGCCAGCGAGAGCGGGGGGGAAGAGACCCAGTACTTC CASESGGEETQYF
TRBJ2-7 TRBV7-2 NA NA TGTGCCAGCAGCTTAGAGACAGGTTACTACGAGCAGTACTTC CASSLETGYYEQYF
TRBJ2-7 TRBV5-1 TRBD2 NA TGCGCCAGCAGCATAACTAGCGGGGGGGCCTACGAGCAGTACTTC CASSITSGGAYEQYF
TRBJ2-1 TRBV11-2 NA NA TGTGCCAGCAGCTTAAGCGAAGTGCGCAATGAGCAGTTCTTC CASSLSEVRNEQFF
TRBJ1-1 TRBV7-8 TRBD1 NA TGTGCCAGCAGCCGCACAGGACAGGGAGCGAACACTGAAGCTTTCTTT CASSRTGQGANTEAFF
TRBJ2-1 TRBV18 NA medium-sized TGTGCCAGCTCACCAACTTCGTACAATGAGCAGTTCTTC CASSPTSYNEQFF
TRBJ2-2 TRBV30 TRBD2 NA TGTGCTTTCTCCGGGACTAGCGAAACCGGGGAGCTGTTTTTT CAFSGTSETGELFF
TRBJ1-4 TRBV4-3 NA NA TGCGCCAGCAGCCAAGAGCGGACGATCCGAGCGACTAATGAAAAACTGTTTTTT CASSQERTIRATNEKLFF
TRBJ2-6 TRBV2 NA NA TGTGCCAGCAGACAGGCCCTGGGCTCTGGGGCCAACGTCCTGACTTTC CASRQALGSGANVLTF
TRBJ1-1 TRBV6-5 NA NA TGTGCCAGCAGTTACCGTGAGGGATCGAACACTGAAGCTTTCTTT CASSYREGSNTEAFF
TRBJ1-1 TRBV12-5 NA NA TGTGCTAGTGGCCACGACAGAGGCACTGAAGCTTTCTTT CASGHDRGTEAFF
TRBJ2-5 TRBV7-6 TRBD2 NA TGTGCCAGCAGCCTTTGGGCGGGGGAGGGCTACCAAGAGACCCAGTACTTC CASSLWAGEGYQETQYF
TRBJ1-1 TRBV19 NA once TGTGCCAGTAGGCCTATACCCTCCCTGAACACTGAAGCTTTCTTT CASRPIPSLNTEAFF
TRBJ2-7 TRBV9 NA NA TGTGCCAGCAGCGTGGGCTACCAATCCTACGAGCAGTACTTC CASSVGYQSYEQYF
TRBJ1-2 TRBV7-9 NA NA TGTGCCAGCAGCCCTAGCCGGGGGCGCCCCTCGCCCTATGGCTACACCTTC CASSPSRGRPSPYGYTF
TRBJ2-2 TRBV6-5 TRBD2 NA TGTGCCAGCAGTTGGACTAGCGGCCCCGGGGAGCTGTTTTTT CASSWTSGPGELFF
TRBJ2-5 TRBV9 TRBD2 NA TGTGCCAGCAGCGTAGACGCGGGGGGGTTGGAGACCCAGTACTTC CASSVDAGGLETQYF
TRBJ2-4 TRBV4-2 NA once TGTGCCAGCAGCCAGGAGAGGAACATTCAGTACTTC CASSQERNIQYF
TRBJ2-3 TRBV9 NA NA TGTGCCAGCAGCGTAGGCATCCTTACCTATAGCACAGATACGCAGTATTTT CASSVGILTYSTDTQYF
TRBJ2-3 TRBV4-1 NA NA TGCGCCAGCAGCCCCCTGGGTAGCGGCACAGATACGCAGTATTTT CASSPLGSGTDTQYF
TRBJ2-1 TRBV27 TRBD2 NA TGTGCCAGCAGTTTAAGGCTAGCGGGGAATGAGCAGTTCTTC CASSLRLAGNEQFF
TRBJ2-1 TRBV2 TRBD2 NA TGTGCCAGCAGTGCTAGCGGGGGGACCTCCTACAATGAGCAGTTCTTC CASSASGGTSYNEQFF
TRBJ1-2 TRBV5-6 TRBD1 NA TGTGCCAGCAGCTCTCCGGGACAGGGGGCGCAGGACTATGGCTACACCTTC CASSSPGQGAQDYGYTF
TRBJ1-2 TRBV19 NA NA TGTGCCAGTAGTGGGCAGCGAAGCCCCTTTGGTCGTGGCTACACCTTC CASSGQRSPFGRGYTF
TRBJ1-2 TRBV27 NA NA TGTGCCAGCAGGATGACAGGATGGGACTATGGCTACACCTTC CASRMTGWDYGYTF